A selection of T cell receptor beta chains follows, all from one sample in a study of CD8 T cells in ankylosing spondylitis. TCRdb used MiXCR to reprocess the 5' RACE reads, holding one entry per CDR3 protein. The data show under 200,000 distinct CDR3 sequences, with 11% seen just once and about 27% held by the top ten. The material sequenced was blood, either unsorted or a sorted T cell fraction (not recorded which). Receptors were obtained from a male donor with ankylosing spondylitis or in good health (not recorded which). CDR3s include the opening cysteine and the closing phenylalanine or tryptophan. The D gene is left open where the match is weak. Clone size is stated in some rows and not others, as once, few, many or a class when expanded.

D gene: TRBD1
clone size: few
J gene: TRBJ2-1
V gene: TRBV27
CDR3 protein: CASSYPDRANEQFF
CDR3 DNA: TGTGCCAGCAGTTACCCCGACAGGGCCAATGAGCAGTTCTTC

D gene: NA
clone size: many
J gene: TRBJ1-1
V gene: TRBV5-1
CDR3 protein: CASSPVGDTEAFF
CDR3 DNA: TGCGCCAGCAGCCCCGTTGGGGACACTGAAGCTTTCTTT

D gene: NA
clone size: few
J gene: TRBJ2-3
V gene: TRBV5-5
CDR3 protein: CASSFRPGGTDTQYF
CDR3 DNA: TGTGCCAGCAGCTTTCGGCCAGGGGGCACAGATACGCAGTATTTT

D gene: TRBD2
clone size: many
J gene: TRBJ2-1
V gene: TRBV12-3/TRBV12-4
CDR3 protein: CASTWYSGGFSYNEQFF
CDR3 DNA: TGTGCCAGCACTTGGTATAGCGGGGGGTTCTCCTACAATGAGCAGTTCTTC

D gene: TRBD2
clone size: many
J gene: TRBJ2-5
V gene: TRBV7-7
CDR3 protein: CASSLGGGLAQETQYF
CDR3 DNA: TGTGCCAGCAGCTTAGGAGGGGGACTAGCGCAAGAGACCCAGTACTTC

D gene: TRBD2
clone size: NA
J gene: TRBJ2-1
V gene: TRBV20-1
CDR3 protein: CSAAPSGGLANNEQFF
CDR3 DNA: TGCAGTGCCGCGCCCAGTGGGGGACTAGCGAACAATGAGCAGTTCTTC

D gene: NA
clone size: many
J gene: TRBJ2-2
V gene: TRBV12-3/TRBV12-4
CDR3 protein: CASRMPGATGELFF
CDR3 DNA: TGTGCCAGCAGAATGCCAGGGGCCACCGGGGAGCTGTTTTTT

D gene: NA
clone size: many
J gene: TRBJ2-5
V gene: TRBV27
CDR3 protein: CASSSFMLGEETQYF
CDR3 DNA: TGTGCCAGCAGTTCCTTCATGTTGGGGGAAGAGACCCAGTACTTC

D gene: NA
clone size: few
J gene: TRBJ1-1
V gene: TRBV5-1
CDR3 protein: CASSFGASNTEAFF
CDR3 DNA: TGCGCCAGCAGCTTCGGGGCGTCGAACACTGAAGCTTTCTTT

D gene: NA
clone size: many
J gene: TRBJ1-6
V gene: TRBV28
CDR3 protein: CASILSDRTRSPLHF
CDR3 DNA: TGTGCCAGCATCCTTAGCGACAGGACTCGCTCACCCCTCCACTTT

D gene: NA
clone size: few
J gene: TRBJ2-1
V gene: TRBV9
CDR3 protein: CASSALQVGNEQFF
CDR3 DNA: TGTGCCAGCAGCGCTTTACAGGTCGGGAATGAGCAGTTCTTC

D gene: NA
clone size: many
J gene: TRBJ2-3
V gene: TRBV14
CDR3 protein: CASSHVRQAPQGLNTQYF
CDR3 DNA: TGTGCCAGCAGCCATGTCCGACAGGCCCCTCAAGGTTTAAATACGCAGTATTTT

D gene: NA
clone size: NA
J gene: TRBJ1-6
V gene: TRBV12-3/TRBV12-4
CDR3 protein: CASCPRPQGVHSYNSPLHF
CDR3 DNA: TGTGCCAGCTGTCCAAGACCACAGGGAGTTCACTCCTATAATTCACCCCTCCACTTT

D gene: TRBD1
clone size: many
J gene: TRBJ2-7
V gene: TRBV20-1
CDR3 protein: CSARGTASYEQYF
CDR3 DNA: TGCAGTGCTAGGGGGACAGCTAGTTACGAGCAGTACTTC

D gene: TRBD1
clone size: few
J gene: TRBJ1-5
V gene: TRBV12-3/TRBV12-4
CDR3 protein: CASSQQGRNGQPQHF
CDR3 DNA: TGTGCCAGCAGTCAACAGGGGCGGAACGGTCAGCCCCAGCATTTT

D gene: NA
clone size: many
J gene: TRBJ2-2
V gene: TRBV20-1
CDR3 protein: CSARDASRNTGELFF
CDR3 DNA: TGCAGTGCTAGAGACGCCTCTAGGAACACCGGGGAGCTGTTTTTT

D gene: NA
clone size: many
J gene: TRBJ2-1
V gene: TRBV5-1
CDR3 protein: CASSSDGFSYNEQFF
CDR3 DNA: TGCGCCAGCAGCTCGGACGGATTCTCCTACAATGAGCAGTTCTTC

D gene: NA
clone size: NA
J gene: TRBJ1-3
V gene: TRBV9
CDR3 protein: CASSVSALPHSGNTIYF
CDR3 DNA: TGTGCCAGCAGCGTATCGGCGCTACCCCACTCTGGAAACACCATATATTTT

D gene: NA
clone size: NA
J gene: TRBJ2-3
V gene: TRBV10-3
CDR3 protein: CAISEVSAIPDSDTQYF
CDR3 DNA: TGTGCCATCAGTGAGGTTTCGGCGATCCCTGACTCAGATACGCAGTATTTT

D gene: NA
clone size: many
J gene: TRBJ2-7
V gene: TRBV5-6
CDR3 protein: CASNKNRRDYEQYF
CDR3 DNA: TGTGCCAGCAACAAGAACAGGAGGGACTACGAGCAGTACTTC

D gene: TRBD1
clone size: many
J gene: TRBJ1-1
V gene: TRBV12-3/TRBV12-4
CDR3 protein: CASSFRRQGEAFF
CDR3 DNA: TGTGCCAGCAGTTTCCGGCGACAGGGTGAAGCTTTCTTT

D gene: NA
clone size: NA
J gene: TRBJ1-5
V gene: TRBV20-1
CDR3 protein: CCASPGTKFQSDQPQHF
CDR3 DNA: TGCTGTGCTAGTCCCGGGACGAAATTTCAATCGGATCAGCCCCAGCATTTT

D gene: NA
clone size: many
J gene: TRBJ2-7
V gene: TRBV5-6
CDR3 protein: CASSILLTGNYEQYF
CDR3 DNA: TGTGCCAGCAGCATACTATTGACAGGAAACTACGAGCAGTACTTC

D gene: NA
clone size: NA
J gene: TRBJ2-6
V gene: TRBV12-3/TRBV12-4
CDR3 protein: CASSRDSPGSGANVLTF
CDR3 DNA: TGTGCCAGCAGTAGAGACAGCCCCGGCTCTGGGGCCAACGTCCTGACTTTC

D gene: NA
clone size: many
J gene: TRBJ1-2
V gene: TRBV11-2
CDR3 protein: CASSPDPSNYGYTF
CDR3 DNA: TGTGCCAGCAGCCCAGATCCCTCTAACTATGGCTACACCTTC

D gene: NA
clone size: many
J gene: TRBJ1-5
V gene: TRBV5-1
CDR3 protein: CASSLDASQPQHF
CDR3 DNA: TGCGCCAGCAGCTTAGACGCCAGTCAGCCCCAGCATTTT

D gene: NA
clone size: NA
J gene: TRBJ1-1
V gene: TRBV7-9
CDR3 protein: CASSLSPTEAFF
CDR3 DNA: TGTGCCAGCAGCCTGTCCCCGACTGAAGCTTTCTTT